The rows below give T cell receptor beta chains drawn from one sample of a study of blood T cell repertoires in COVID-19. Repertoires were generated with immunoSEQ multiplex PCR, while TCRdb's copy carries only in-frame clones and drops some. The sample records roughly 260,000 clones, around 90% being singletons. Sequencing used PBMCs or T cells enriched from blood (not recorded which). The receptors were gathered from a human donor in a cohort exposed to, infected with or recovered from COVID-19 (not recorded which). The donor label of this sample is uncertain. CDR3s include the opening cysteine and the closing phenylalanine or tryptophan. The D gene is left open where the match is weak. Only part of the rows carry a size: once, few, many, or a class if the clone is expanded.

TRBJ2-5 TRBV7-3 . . CASSLQGETQYF TGTGCCAGCAGCTTACAGGGAGAGACCCAGTACTTC
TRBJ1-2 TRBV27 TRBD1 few CASSFQGGYGYTF TGTGCCAGCAGTTTTCAGGGGGGCTATGGCTACACCTTC
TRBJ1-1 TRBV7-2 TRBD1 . CASSLGPQGAVSYTEAFF TGTGCCAGCAGCTTAGGGCCGCAGGGGGCCGTATCGTACACTGAAGCTTTCTTT
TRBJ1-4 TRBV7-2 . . CASSPEGATNEKLFF TGTGCCAGCAGCCCCGAGGGTGCAACTAATGAAAAACTGTTTTTT
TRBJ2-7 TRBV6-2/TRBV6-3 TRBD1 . CASSGTGAGEQYF TGTGCCAGCAGTGGGACAGGGGCCGGGGAGCAGTACTTC
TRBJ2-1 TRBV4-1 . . CASSQDGSGYNEQFF TGCGCCAGCAGCCAAGACGGGTCGGGATACAATGAGCAGTTCTTC
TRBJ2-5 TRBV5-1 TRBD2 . CASSPGLAGGSRQETQYF TGCGCCAGCAGCCCGGGACTAGCGGGGGGGAGCCGCCAAGAGACCCAGTACTTC
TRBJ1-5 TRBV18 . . CASSPLPPRGSNQPQHF TGTGCCAGCTCACCACTGCCGCCCAGGGGTAGCAATCAGCCCCAGCATTTT
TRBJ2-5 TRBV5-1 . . CASSPLPWETQYF TGCGCCAGCAGCCCGCTACCTTGGGAGACCCAGTACTTC
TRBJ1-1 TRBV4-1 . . CASSLGTWATEAFF TGCGCCAGCAGCCTCGGTACATGGGCCACTGAAGCTTTCTTT
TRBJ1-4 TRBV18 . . CASSPDRGEKLFF TGTGCCAGCTCACCCGACAGAGGAGAAAAACTGTTTTTT
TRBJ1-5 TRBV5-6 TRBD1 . CASSPNTGQNNQPQHF TGTGCCAGCAGCCCTAATACGGGACAGAACAATCAGCCCCAGCATTTT
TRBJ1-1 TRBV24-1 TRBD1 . CATPLLGQGAIKNTEAFF TGTGCCACCCCGCTTCTTGGGCAGGGGGCGATTAAGAACACTGAAGCTTTCTTT
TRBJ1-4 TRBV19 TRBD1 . CASSMGQGMNEKLFF TGTGCCAGTAGTATGGGACAGGGAATGAATGAAAAACTGTTTTTT
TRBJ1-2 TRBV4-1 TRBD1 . CASSPPGQIYGYTF TGCGCCAGCAGCCCACCGGGACAGATCTATGGCTACACCTTC
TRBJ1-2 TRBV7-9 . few CASSLGPGANYGYTF TGTGCCAGCAGCTTAGGGCCAGGGGCTAACTATGGCTACACCTTC
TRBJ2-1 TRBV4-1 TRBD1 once CASRPTGASYNEQFF TGCGCCAGCAGGCCGACAGGGGCCTCCTACAATGAGCAGTTCTTC
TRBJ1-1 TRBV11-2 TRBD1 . CASSTRQGVNTEAFF TGTGCCAGCAGCACACGACAGGGTGTGAACACTGAAGCTTTCTTT
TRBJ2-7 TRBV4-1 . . CASSQSPMRRPYEQYF TGCGCCAGCAGCCAAAGCCCTATGCGGAGGCCCTACGAGCAGTACTTC
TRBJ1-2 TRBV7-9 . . CASSLGSRGDYGYTF TGTGCCAGCAGCTTAGGGAGCAGGGGTGATTATGGCTACACCTTC
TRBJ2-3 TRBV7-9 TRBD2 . CASSLVSGGGTDTQYF TGTGCCAGCAGCTTAGTGTCGGGAGGCGGCACAGATACGCAGTATTTT
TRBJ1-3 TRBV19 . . CASSMRRSSGNTIYF TGTGCCAGTAGTATGCGGAGAAGCTCTGGAAACACCATATATTTT
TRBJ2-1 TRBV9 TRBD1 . CASSVASKGQQPHIPYNEQFF TGTGCCAGCAGCGTAGCTTCCAAGGGACAGCAACCCCACATACCATACAATGAGCAGTTCTTC
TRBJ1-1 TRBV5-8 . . CASSPWELNTEAFF TGTGCCAGCAGCCCTTGGGAGTTGAACACTGAAGCTTTCTTT
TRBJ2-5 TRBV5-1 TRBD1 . CASSPLTGEYQETQYF TGCGCCAGCAGCCCCCTGACAGGGGAATACCAAGAGACCCAGTACTTC